These T cell receptor beta chains were read from a single sample in a study of beta chain features in type 1 diabetes. Profiling relied on immunoSEQ multiplex PCR, and the TCRdb table lists in-frame clones only, not all of them. The repertoire consists of about 280,000 clones, with 15% occurring once and the leading ten covering roughly 0.015%. The sequenced material came from naive CD4+ T cells from blood. The receptors shown here come from a man between 18 and 35 years old with type 1 diabetes. Each CDR3 is given with its conserved first and last residue. A D gene is named only where the DNA matches it firmly. Clone size is stated in some rows and not others, as once, few, many or a class when expanded.

j_call v_call d_call clone_size cdr3_aa cdr3_nt
TRBJ1-1 TRBV5-6 TRBD1 . CASSLTTGYEAFF TGTGCCAGCAGCTTGACGACAGGGTATGAAGCTTTCTTT
TRBJ2-5 TRBV5-1 TRBD2 few CASSLGLAGGPVETQYF TGCGCCAGCAGCTTGGGACTAGCGGGAGGGCCTGTGGAGACCCAGTACTTC
TRBJ1-5 TRBV2 . . CASSGENSNQPQHF TGTGCCAGCAGCGGTGAAAATAGCAATCAGCCCCAGCATTTT
TRBJ2-3 TRBV9 . few CASSVRSGRTDTQYF TGTGCCAGCAGCGTACGAAGCGGCCGCACAGATACGCAGTATTTT
TRBJ2-3 TRBV27 . few CASSLQSTDTQYF TGTGCCAGCAGTTTGCAGAGCACAGATACGCAGTATTTT
TRBJ2-5 TRBV19 . . CASSLQGAQETQYF TGTGCCAGTAGCTTACAGGGAGCCCAAGAGACCCAGTACTTC
TRBJ1-6 TRBV2 TRBD1 . CASSALWDSNSPLHF TGTGCCAGCAGCGCATTATGGGACAGTAATTCACCCCTCCACTTT
TRBJ2-5 TRBV7-2 . . CASSLVIGLETQYF TGTGCCAGCAGCTTAGTGATTGGACTTGAGACCCAGTACTTC
TRBJ2-1 TRBV7-2 TRBD1 . CASSFRDRKQFF TGTGCCAGCAGCTTCCGGGACAGAAAGCAGTTCTTC
TRBJ2-2 TRBV7-2 . . CASSLVPGSNTGELFF TGTGCCAGCAGCTTAGTTCCAGGGTCGAACACCGGGGAGCTGTTTTTT
TRBJ1-2 TRBV25-1 TRBD1 few CASSDVGQGAHYGYTF TGTGCCAGCAGTGATGTCGGACAGGGGGCTCACTATGGCTACACCTTC
TRBJ2-3 TRBV7-2 . . CASSLGPYTDTQYF TGTGCCAGCAGCTTAGGGCCATACACAGATACGCAGTATTTT
TRBJ2-3 TRBV7-8 . . CASSPRGHSSTDTQYF TGTGCCAGCAGCCCCCGGGGTCACTCTAGCACAGATACGCAGTATTTT
TRBJ2-3 TRBV11-2 TRBD1 . CASSLQRGRGLRDTQYF TGTGCCAGCAGCCTGCAGCGAGGCAGGGGGCTAAGAGATACGCAGTATTTT
TRBJ2-5 TRBV28 . once CASSLDMQETQYF TGTGCCAGCAGTTTAGACATGCAAGAGACCCAGTACTTC
TRBJ1-2 TRBV4-1 . few CASSHNPGQKSNYGYTF TGCGCCAGCAGCCATAACCCGGGACAAAAGTCGAACTATGGCTACACCTTC
TRBJ1-5 TRBV18 . . CASSPTGGGTGNQPQHF TGTGCCAGCTCACCAACTGGGGGGGGCACTGGCAATCAGCCCCAGCATTTT
TRBJ1-2 TRBV7-2 TRBD1 few CASSLAGGYGYTF TGTGCCAGCAGCTTAGCAGGGGGCTACGGCTACACCTTC
TRBJ2-7 TRBV10-2 . . CASSLNGEQYF TGCGCCAGCAGCCTAAATGGCGAGCAGTACTTC
TRBJ2-1 TRBV7-2 TRBD1 . CASSSHPGQGFEQFF TGTGCCAGCAGCTCTCACCCGGGACAGGGCTTCGAGCAGTTCTTC